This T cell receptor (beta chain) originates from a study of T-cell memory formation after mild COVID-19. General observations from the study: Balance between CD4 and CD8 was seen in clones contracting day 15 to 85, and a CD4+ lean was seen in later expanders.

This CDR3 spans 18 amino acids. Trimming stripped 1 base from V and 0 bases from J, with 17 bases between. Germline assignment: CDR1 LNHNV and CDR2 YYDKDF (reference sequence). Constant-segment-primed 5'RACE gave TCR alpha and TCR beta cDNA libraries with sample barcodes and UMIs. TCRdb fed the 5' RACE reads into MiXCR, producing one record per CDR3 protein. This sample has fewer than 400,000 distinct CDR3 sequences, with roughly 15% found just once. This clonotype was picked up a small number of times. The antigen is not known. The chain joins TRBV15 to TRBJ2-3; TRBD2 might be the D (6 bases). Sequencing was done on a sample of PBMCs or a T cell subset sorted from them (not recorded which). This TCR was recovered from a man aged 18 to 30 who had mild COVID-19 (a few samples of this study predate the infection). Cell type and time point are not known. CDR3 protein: CATSRGLGPVTSTDTQYF. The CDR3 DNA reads TGTGCCACCAGCAGAGGACTAGGACCAGTCACTAGCACAGATACGCAGTATTTT.